This T cell receptor (beta chain) stems from a study of cytomegalovirus exposure and HLA in healthy donors. Researchers ran the PCR with 60 Vbeta and 13 Jbeta primers. Method: immunoSEQ multiplex PCR; TCRdb's copy keeps in-frame clones and lacks some. The sample carries a few hundred thousand clones, around 81% recorded once. Findings of the study overall: Rare sequences made up most TCRs, while some public TCRs were found in many donors. Among the sequence variants, a highly shared cluster was likely an artifact of sequencing. Reports state that TCR beta sequences accurately predicted most subjects' HLA-A and HLA-B alleles.

This clone was seen just once. Its antigen is still unknown. Germline V gene data show CDR1 as LNHNV and CDR2 as YYDKDF (reference sequence). This CDR3 is 13 amino acids long. J lost 9 bases, V lost 0 bases, and 2 bases had no gene match. This chain connects TRBV15 to TRBJ2-1; 7 positions agree with TRBD2. The sample consisted of PBMCs. The source is a woman aged 55 to 70 in good health and CMV-seropositive. CDR3 in DNA: TGTGCCACCAGCAGAGAAACGGGAGGTGAGCAGTTCTTC. This translates into CATSRETGGEQFF. Combining the CDR3 with reference TRBV15 and TRBJ2-1 gives the whole variable domain DAMVIQNPRYQVTQFGKPVTLSCSQTLNHNVMYWYQQKSSQAPKLLFHYYDKDFNNEADTPDNFQSRRPNTSFCFLDIRSPGLGDTAMYLCATSRETGGEQFFGPGTRLTVL.